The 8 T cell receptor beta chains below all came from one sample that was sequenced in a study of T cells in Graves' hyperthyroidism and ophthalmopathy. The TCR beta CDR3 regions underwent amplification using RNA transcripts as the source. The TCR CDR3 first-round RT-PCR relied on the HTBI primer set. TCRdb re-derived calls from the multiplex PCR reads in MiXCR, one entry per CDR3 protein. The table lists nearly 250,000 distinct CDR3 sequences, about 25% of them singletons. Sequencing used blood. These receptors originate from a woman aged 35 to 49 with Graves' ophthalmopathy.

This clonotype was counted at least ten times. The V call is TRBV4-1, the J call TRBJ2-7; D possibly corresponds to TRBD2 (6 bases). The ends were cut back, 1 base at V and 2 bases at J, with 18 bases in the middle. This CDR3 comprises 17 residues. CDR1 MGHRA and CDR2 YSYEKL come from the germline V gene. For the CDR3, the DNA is TGCGCCAGCAGCCAAGTTTCCGGTAGCGGAACCACCTACGAGCAGTACTTC. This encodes CASSQVSGSGTTYEQYF.

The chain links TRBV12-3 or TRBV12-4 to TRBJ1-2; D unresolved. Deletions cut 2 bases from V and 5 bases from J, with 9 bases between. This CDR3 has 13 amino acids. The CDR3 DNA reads TGTGCCAGCAGTTTATTCGACTTGTATGGCTACACCTTC. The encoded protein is CASSLFDLYGYTF.

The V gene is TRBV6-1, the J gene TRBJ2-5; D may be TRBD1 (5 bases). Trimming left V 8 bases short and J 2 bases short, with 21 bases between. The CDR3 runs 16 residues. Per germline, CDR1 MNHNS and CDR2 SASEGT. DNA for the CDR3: TGTGCCAGCCTAAGGGGCCTGGGGCCCCTACAAGAGACCCAGTACTTC. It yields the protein CASLRGLGPLQETQYF.

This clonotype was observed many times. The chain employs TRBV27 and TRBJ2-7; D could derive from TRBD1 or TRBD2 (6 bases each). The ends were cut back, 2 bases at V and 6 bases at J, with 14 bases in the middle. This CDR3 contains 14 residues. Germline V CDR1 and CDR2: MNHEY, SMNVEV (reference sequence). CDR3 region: CASSLQRGGIEQYF. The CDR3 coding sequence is TGTGCCAGCAGTTTACAGCGAGGGGGGATCGAGCAGTACTTC.

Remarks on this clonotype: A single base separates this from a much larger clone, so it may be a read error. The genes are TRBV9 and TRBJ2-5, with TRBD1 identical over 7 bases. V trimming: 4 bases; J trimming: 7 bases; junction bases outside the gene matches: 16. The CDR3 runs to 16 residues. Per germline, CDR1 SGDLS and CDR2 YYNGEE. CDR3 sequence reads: CASSRRQGSNEWTQYF. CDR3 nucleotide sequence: TGTGCCAGCAGCAGACGACAGGGTTCGAACGAATGGACCCAGTACTTC. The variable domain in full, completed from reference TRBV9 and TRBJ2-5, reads DSGVTQTPKHLITATGQRVTLRCSPRSGDLSVYWYQQSLDQGLQFLIQYYNGEERAKGNILERFSAQQFPDLHSELNLSSLELGDSALYFCASSRRQGSNEWTQYFGPGTRLLVL.

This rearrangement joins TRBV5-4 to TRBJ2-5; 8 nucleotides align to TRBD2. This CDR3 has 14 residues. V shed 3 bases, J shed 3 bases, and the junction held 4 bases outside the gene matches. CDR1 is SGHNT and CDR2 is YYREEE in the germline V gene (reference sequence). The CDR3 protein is CASSWSGSKETQYF. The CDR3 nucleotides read TGTGCCAGCAGCTGGAGCGGGAGTAAAGAGACCCAGTACTTC.

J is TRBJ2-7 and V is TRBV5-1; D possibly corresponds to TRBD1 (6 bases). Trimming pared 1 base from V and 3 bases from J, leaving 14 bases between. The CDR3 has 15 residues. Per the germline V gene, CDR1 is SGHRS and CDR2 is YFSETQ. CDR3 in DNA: TGCGCCAGCAGCTTGACCACTGGGGGCCTCTACGAGCAGTACTTC. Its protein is CASSLTTGGLYEQYF.

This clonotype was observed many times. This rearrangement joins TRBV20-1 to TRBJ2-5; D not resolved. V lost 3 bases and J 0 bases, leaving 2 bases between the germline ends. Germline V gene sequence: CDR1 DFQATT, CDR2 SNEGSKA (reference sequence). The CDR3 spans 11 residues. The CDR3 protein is CSASYQETQYF. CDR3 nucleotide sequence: TGCAGTGCTAGCTACCAAGAGACCCAGTACTTC.